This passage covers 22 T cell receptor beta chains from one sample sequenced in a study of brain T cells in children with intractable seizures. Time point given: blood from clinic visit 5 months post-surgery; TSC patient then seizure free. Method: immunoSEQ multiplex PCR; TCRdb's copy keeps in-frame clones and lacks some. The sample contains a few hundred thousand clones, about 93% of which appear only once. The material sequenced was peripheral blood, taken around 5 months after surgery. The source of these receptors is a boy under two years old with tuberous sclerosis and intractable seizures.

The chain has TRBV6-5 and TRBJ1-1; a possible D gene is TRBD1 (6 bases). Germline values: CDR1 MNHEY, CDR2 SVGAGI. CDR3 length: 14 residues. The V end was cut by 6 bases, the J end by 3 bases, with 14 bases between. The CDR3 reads CASRTGGADTEAFF. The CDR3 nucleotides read TGTGCCAGCAGGACCGGGGGGGCGGACACTGAAGCTTTCTTT.

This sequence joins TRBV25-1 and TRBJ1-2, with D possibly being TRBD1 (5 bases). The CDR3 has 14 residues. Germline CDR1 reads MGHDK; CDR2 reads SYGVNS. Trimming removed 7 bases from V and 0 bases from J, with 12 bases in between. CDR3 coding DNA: TGTGCCAGCACCCAGACAGACGCTAACTATGGCTACACCTTC. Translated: CASTQTDANYGYTF.

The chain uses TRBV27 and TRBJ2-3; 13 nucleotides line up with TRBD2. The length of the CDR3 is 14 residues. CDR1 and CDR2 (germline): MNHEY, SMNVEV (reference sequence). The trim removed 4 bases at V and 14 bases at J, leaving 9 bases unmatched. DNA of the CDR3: TGTGCCAGCAGTTGGACTAGCGGGGGCGACCGGGCGTATTTT. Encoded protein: CASSWTSGGDRAYF.

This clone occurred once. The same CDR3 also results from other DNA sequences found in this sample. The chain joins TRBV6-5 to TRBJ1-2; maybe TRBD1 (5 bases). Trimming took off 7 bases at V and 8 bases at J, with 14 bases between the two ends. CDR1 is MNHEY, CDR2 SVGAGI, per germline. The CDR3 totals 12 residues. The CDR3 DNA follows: TGTGCCAGCACCACAGGAGGGTACGGCTACACCTTC. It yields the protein CASTTGGYGYTF.

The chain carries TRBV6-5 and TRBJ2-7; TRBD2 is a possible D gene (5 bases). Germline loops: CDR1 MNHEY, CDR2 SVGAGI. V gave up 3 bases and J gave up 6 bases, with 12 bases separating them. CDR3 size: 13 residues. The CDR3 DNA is TGTGCCAGCAGTTATGAGGGCCGGGCCGAGCAGTACTTC. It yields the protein CASSYEGRAEQYF.

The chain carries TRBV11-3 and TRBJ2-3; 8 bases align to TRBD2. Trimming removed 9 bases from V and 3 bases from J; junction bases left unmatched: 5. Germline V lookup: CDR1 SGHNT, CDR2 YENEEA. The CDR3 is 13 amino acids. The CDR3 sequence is CASEGLETDTQYF. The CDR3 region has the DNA TGTGCCAGTGAGGGACTAGAAACAGATACGCAGTATTTT.

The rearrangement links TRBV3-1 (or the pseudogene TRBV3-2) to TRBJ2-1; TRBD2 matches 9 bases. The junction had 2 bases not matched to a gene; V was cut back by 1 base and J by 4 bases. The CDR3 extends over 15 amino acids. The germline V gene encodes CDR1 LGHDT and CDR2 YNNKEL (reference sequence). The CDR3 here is CASSQGTSVYNEQFF. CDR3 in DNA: TGTGCCAGCAGCCAAGGGACTAGCGTTTACAATGAGCAGTTCTTC.

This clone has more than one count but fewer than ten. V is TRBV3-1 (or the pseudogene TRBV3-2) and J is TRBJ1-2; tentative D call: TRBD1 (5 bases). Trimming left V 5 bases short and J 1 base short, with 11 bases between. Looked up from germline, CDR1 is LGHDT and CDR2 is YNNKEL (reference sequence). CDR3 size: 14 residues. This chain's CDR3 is CASSSPGGNYGYTF. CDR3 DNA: TGTGCCAGCAGCTCTCCCGGGGGTAACTATGGCTACACCTTC.

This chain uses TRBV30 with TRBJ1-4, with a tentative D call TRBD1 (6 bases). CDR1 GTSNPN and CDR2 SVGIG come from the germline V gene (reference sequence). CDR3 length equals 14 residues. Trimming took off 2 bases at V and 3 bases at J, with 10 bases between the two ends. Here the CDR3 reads CAWSTGQPNEKLFF. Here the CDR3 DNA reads TGTGCCTGGAGTACTGGACAGCCTAATGAAAAACTGTTTTTT.

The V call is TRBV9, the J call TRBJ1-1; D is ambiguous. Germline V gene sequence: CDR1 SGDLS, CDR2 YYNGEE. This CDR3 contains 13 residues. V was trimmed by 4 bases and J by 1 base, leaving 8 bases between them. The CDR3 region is CASSSRENTEAFF. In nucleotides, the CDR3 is TGTGCCAGCAGCTCTAGAGAGAACACTGAAGCTTTCTTT.

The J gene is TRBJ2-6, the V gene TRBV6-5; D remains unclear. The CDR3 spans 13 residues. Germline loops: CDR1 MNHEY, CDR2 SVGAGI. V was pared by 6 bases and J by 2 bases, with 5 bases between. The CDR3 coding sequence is TGTGCCAGCAGCCCCCCTGGGGCCAACGTCCTGACTTTC. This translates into CASSPPGANVLTF.

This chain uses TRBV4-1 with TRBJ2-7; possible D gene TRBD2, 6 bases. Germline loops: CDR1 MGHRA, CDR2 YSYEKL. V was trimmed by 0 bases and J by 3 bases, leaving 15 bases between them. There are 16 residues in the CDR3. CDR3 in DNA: TGCGCCAGCAGCCAAGATATGGGGGGTATGTTCTACGAGCAGTACTTC. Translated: CASSQDMGGMFYEQYF.

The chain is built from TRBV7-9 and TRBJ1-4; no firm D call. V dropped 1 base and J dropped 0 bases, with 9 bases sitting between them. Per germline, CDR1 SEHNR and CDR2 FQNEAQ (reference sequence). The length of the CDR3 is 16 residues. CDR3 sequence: CASSLEVQTTNEKLFF. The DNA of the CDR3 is TGTGCCAGCAGCTTAGAGGTACAGACAACTAATGAAAAACTGTTTTTT.

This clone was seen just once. CDR3 nucleotides: TGTGCCAGCAGCTTTTCTCCCGGGATAGGCGGCGGGGAAAACTATGGCTACACCTTC. Encoded protein: CASSFSPGIGGGENYGYTF. V usage is TRBV7-3 and J usage is TRBJ1-2; D remains unclear. The length of the CDR3 is 19 residues. Germline lookup yields CDR1 SGHTA and CDR2 FQGTGA. V was shortened by 3 bases and J by 2 bases, with 25 bases between the two germline ends.

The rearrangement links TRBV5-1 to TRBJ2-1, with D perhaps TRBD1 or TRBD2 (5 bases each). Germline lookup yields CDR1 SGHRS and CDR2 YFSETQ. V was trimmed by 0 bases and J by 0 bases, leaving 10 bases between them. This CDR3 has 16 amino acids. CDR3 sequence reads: CASSLVGESSYNEQFF. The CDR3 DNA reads TGCGCCAGCAGCTTGGTGGGGGAGAGCTCCTACAATGAGCAGTTCTTC.

CDR3 nucleotides: TGTGCCAGCAGTAGCGAGACAGGGCGTAATTCACCCCTCCACTTT. This sequence encodes CASSSETGRNSPLHF. The V call is TRBV6-5, the J call TRBJ1-6; 7 nucleotides agree with TRBD1. Germline CDR1 MNHEY, CDR2 SVGAGI. The CDR3 is 15 amino acids. The V segment lost 5 bases and the J segment 6 bases; nucleotides outside the gene matches: 7.

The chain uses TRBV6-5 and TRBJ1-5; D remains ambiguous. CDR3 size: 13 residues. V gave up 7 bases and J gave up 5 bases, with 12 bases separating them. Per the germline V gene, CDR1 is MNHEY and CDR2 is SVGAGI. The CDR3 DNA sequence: TGTGCCAGCACGGCGGGGAGTCATCAGCCCCAGCATTTT. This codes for CASTAGSHQPQHF.

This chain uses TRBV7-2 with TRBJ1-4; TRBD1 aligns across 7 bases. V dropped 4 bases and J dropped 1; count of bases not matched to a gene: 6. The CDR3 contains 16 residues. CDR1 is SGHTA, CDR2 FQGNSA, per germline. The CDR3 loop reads CASSSDRDLTNEKLFF. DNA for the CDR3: TGTGCCAGCAGCTCCGACAGGGATTTAACTAATGAAAAACTGTTTTTT.

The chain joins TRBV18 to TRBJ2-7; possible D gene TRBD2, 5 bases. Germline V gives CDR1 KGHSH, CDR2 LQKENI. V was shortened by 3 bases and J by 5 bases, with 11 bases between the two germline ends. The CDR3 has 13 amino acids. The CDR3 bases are TGTGCCAGCTCACCGTCCGGGGTCGACGAGCAGTACTTC. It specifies CASSPSGVDEQYF.

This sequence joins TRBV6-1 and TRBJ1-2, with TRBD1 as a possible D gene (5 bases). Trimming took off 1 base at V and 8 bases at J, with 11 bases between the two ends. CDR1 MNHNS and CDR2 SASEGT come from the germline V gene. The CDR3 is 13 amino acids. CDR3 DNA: TGTGCCAGCAGTGAAGTATGGCAGGGCGGCTACACCTTC. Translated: CASSEVWQGGYTF.

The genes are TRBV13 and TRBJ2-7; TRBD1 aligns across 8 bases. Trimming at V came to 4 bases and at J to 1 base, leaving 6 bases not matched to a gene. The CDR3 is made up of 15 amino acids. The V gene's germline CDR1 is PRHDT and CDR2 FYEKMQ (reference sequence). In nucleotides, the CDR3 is TGTGCCAGCAGCTCCGCCGGGACAGGATCCTACGAGCAGTACTTC. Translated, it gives CASSSAGTGSYEQYF.

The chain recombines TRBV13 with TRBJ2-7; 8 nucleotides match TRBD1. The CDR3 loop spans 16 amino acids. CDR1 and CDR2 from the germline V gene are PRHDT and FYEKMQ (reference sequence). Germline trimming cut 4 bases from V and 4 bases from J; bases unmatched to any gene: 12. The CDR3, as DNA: TGTGCCAGCAGCTCCACAGATCCGGGACAGGATTACGAGCAGTACTTC. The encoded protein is CASSSTDPGQDYEQYF.